The T cell receptor beta chain under discussion was sequenced for a study of human T cells and chemical hapten exposure. Time point of the sample: patch test 1, 2 weeks after DPC sensitization. Regarding treatment: therapeutic diphenylcyclopropenone sensitization with weekly scalp DPC. This clonotype was seen at least ten times. TCRdb re-called the RACE reads through MiXCR, storing one row per CDR3 protein. The sample includes roughly 80,000 distinct CDR3 sequences, roughly 10% of them seen just once. The receptor's source is a woman aged 50 to 60 with alopecia areata. Some clones in this sample may be carry-over from other donors' samples. The source was whole blood, collected in connection with sensitization to the hapten diphenylcyclopropenone (DPC).

CDR3 nucleotides: TGTGCCAGCAGCTTCCCTTACACGAACACTGAAGCTTTCTTT. As protein: CASSFPYTNTEAFF. The chain has TRBV7-9 and TRBJ1-1; no reliable D call. CDR1 and CDR2 from the germline V gene are SEHNR and FQNEAQ (reference sequence). The CDR3 length is 14 residues. V gave up 3 bases and J gave up 1 base, with 9 bases separating them.